This TCR beta chain came from a study of blood T cell repertoires in COVID-19. Study-wide context: The United States, Italy and Spain provided the acute and convalescent COVID-19 samples. In each case, the material was cDNA or gDNA derived from T cells, B-cell-depleted T cells, or PBMCs.

Germline CDR1 SQVTM, CDR2 ANQGSEA. The CDR3 totals 15 residues. Trimming removed 3 bases from V and 1 base from J; junction bases left unmatched: 3. Authors' data handling: Amplified reference gene primers provided the basis for estimating nucleated cell counts. Measured with immunoSEQ multiplex PCR; TCRdb has only the in-frame clones, and not every one. V and J calls plus clone size are reproduced from that table; the DNA served to infer D and trimming. The sample records 250,000 to 350,000 clones, 70% to 90% being singletons. The sample was peripheral blood. The sequence derives from a woman younger than 45 with active or convalescent COVID-19. The chain uses TRBV29-1 and TRBJ2-5; 12 bases are shared with TRBD1. The CDR3 nucleotides are TGCAGCGTTGAGGGACAGGGGGCGGCCCAAGAGACCCAGTACTTC. Translation gives CSVEGQGAAQETQYF.